One sample yielded the 5 T cell receptor beta chains listed below, sequenced in a study of T cells in localized non-small cell lung cancer. Produced via immunoSEQ multiplex PCR; TCRdb's table is partial and in-frame only. The profile covers approximately 41,000 clones, with 75% to 90% appearing a single time and approximately 5.4% taken by the ten largest. The source material was peripheral blood mononuclear cells, sampled before any cancer treatment. The receptors originated from a male donor at least 60 years old with stage II lung adenocarcinoma.

The gene calls are TRBV5-1 and TRBJ1-2; D is undetermined. This CDR3 is 14 amino acids long. V gave up 0 bases and J gave up 6 bases, with 12 bases separating them. Germline V CDR1 and CDR2: SGHRS, YFSETQ. The CDR3 loop reads CASSLAKSSDGYTF. In DNA form, the CDR3 reads TGCGCCAGCAGCTTGGCCAAGTCCTCGGATGGCTACACCTTC.

This rearrangement joins TRBV6-5 to TRBJ2-7; no reliable D call. The ends were cut back, 5 bases at V and 3 bases at J, with 8 bases in the middle. This CDR3 is built from 12 residues. Germline CDR1 MNHEY, CDR2 SVGAGI. The CDR3 loop reads CASSEYGYEQYF. The DNA for the CDR3 is TGTGCCAGCAGTGAATACGGCTACGAGCAGTACTTC.

V is TRBV5-6 and J is TRBJ2-1, with a possible D match to TRBD1 (5 bases). V lost 3 bases and J lost 7, with 11 bases in between. This CDR3 is built from 13 residues. Looked up from germline, CDR1 is SGHDT and CDR2 is YYEEEE. CDR3 loop: CASSSLGVNEQFF. CDR3 in DNA: TGTGCCAGCAGCTCTTTAGGGGTAAATGAGCAGTTCTTC.

The chain uses TRBV27 and TRBJ2-4; D is unresolved. Germline V CDR1 and CDR2: MNHEY, SMNVEV (reference sequence). The CDR3 extends over 14 amino acids. Trimming took off 5 bases at V and 0 bases at J, with 8 bases between the two ends. The CDR3 protein is CASSRDLAKNIQYF. CDR3 bases: TGTGCCAGCAGTAGGGATCTAGCCAAAAACATTCAGTACTTC.

The V call is TRBV5-4, the J call TRBJ2-1, with TRBD2 matching 8 bases. With V trimmed by 0 bases and J by 0 bases, 5 bases remained unmatched. The CDR3 is 17 amino acids. Germline CDR1 SGHNT, CDR2 YYREEE (reference sequence). Here the CDR3 reads CASSLGSGADSYNEQFF. CDR3 bases: TGTGCCAGCAGCTTGGGTAGCGGGGCCGACTCCTACAATGAGCAGTTCTTC. Full variable domain (rest looked up from reference TRBV5-4 and TRBJ2-1): ETGVTQSPTHLIKTRGQQVTLRCSSQSGHNTVSWYQQALGQGPQFIFQYYREEENGRGNFPPRFSGLQFPNYSSELNVNALELDDSALYLCASSLGSGADSYNEQFFGPGTRLTVL.